These T cell receptor beta chains were read from a single sample in a study of T-cell memory formation after mild COVID-19. From the 5' RACE reads, TCRdb called clonotypes with MiXCR, one entry per CDR3 protein. Counted here are 350,000 to 450,000 distinct CDR3 sequences, approximately 14% occurring once; the ten biggest clones make up roughly 22%. The sequenced sample was PBMCs or a T cell subset sorted from them (not recorded which). The source is a man between 18 and 29 years old who had mild COVID-19 (a few samples of this study predate the infection). Cell type and time point are not known. Both conserved end residues are part of each CDR3. D genes are given only for firm matches. Clone size appears in some rows only: once, few, many, or a class for an expanded clone.

v_call	clone_size	j_call	d_call	cdr3_nt	cdr3_aa
TRBV12-3/TRBV12-4	NA	TRBJ1-2	TRBD1	TGTGCCAGCAGAAATACGGGACAGGGGGAAGGTGGCTACACCTTC	CASRNTGQGEGGYTF
TRBV28	few	TRBJ2-4	NA	TGTGCCAGCAGTCCGTATAAACTTCAGTACTTC	CASSPYKLQYF
TRBV4-2	few	TRBJ2-1	TRBD2	TGTGCCAGCAGCCAACTCCCCCTCGGACTAGCTTACAATGAGCAGTTCTTC	CASSQLPLGLAYNEQFF
TRBV10-3	NA	TRBJ2-1	NA	TGTGCCATCAGGCGGGGTAGCTCCTACAATGAGCAGTTCTTC	CAIRRGSSYNEQFF
TRBV7-3	few	TRBJ1-2	NA	TGTGCCAGCAGCTATCCAGGTGGTGGCTACACCTTC	CASSYPGGGYTF
TRBV5-1	few	TRBJ2-2	NA	TGCGCCAGCAGCTTGGCCGTTGACGGGACCACCGGGGAGCTGTTTTTT	CASSLAVDGTTGELFF
TRBV20-1	many	TRBJ2-3	TRBD2	TGCAGTGCGGGACTAGCGGGGATGACAGATACGCAGTATTTT	CSAGLAGMTDTQYF
TRBV12-3/TRBV12-4	NA	TRBJ1-5	NA	TGTGCCAGCAGTTCAGGACTGATGAATCAGCCCCAGCATTTT	CASSSGLMNQPQHF
TRBV12-3/TRBV12-4	NA	TRBJ2-6	NA	TGTGCCAGTCGACAGCTTGGGGCCAACGTCCTGACTTTC	CASRQLGANVLTF
TRBV7-8	few	TRBJ1-5	NA	TGTGCCAGCAGCCCCGCGGGCCCGTTGGAGCCCCAGCATTTT	CASSPAGPLEPQHF
TRBV9	NA	TRBJ1-6	TRBD1	TGTGCCAGCAGCACACGACAGGGAAATTCACCCCTCCACTTT	CASSTRQGNSPLHF
TRBV5-1	many	TRBJ1-1	NA	TGCGCCAGCAGCTTAGGGCCGGAGGGTGGCACTGAAGCTTTCTTT	CASSLGPEGGTEAFF
TRBV29-1	NA	TRBJ2-7	TRBD1	TGCAGCGGGATGACGGGACAGGGCTACGAGCAGTACTTC	CSGMTGQGYEQYF
TRBV7-8	NA	TRBJ1-4	NA	TGTGCCAGCAGCGTAAGTGGACTGGCTAATGAAAAACTGTTTTTT	CASSVSGLANEKLFF
TRBV5-1	NA	TRBJ2-7	NA	TGCGCCAGCAGGAGGGTCGGGGGCCATCTCTACGAGCAGTACTTC	CASRRVGGHLYEQYF
TRBV18	NA	TRBJ2-2	NA	TGTGCCAGCTCACCACCGAACAGCTACACCGGGGAGCTGTTTTTT	CASSPPNSYTGELFF
TRBV20-1	NA	TRBJ2-5	TRBD2	TGCAGTGCGAAGCGGGGGGGACAAGAGACCCAGTACTTC	CSAKRGGQETQYF
TRBV7-9	few	TRBJ2-6	NA	TGTGCCAGCCCCGGCGTGGGGGGGGCCAACGTCCTGACTTTC	CASPGVGGANVLTF
TRBV5-1	NA	TRBJ2-7	NA	TGCGCCAGCAGCCCAGGTATGCCAACAGCATACGAGCAGTACTTC	CASSPGMPTAYEQYF
TRBV3-1	few	TRBJ2-7	TRBD1	TGTGCCAGCAGCCCCTGGGACAGGGATCCATCAAGGCAGTACTTC	CASSPWDRDPSRQYF
TRBV4-3	NA	TRBJ2-5	NA	TGCGCCAGCAGCCAAGATCGAGGTCCATTAGTTGAGACCCAGTACTTC	CASSQDRGPLVETQYF
TRBV7-2	few	TRBJ2-3	TRBD2	TGTGCCAGCAGCTTAGGAGTGGGGGGAGGGACAGATACGCAGTATTTT	CASSLGVGGGTDTQYF
TRBV20-1	NA	TRBJ1-1	NA	TGCAGTGCCCTGTCCCGTCTGTGGGGCACTGAAGCTTTCTTT	CSALSRLWGTEAFF
TRBV15	few	TRBJ2-7	NA	TGTGCCACCAGCAGAGATAATCGGGGGCCGTACGAGCAGTACTTC	CATSRDNRGPYEQYF
TRBV28	few	TRBJ1-2	NA	TGTGCCAGTAGTCCGGGGCCCTATGGCTACACCTTC	CASSPGPYGYTF
TRBV30	few	TRBJ2-1	TRBD2	TGTGCCTGGAGTATTGGGGAGGGTCATGAGCAGTTCTTC	CAWSIGEGHEQFF
TRBV6-6	NA	TRBJ2-7	NA	TGTGCCAGCAGTGAGGGCAGGAACGAGCAGTACTTC	CASSEGRNEQYF
TRBV7-9	NA	TRBJ1-2	NA	TGTGCCAGCGTTCCCCGTGGGGGAAGGGATGGCTACACCTTC	CASVPRGGRDGYTF
TRBV15	few	TRBJ1-5	NA	TGTGCCACCAGCACGACATTCAGCAATCAGCCCCAGCATTTT	CATSTTFSNQPQHF
TRBV6-2/TRBV6-3	NA	TRBJ2-1	TRBD2	TGTGCCAGCAGTTACTCGATCCTAGCGGGGGTGGTCGTCCGGTTCTTC	CASSYSILAGVVVRFF
TRBV5-5	NA	TRBJ2-6	TRBD2	TGTGCCAGCAGCCCCCGACTAGCGGAGAGCTCTGGGGCCAACGTCCTGACTTTC	CASSPRLAESSGANVLTF